The 12 T cell receptor beta chains below all came from one sample that was sequenced in a study of blood T cell repertoires in COVID-19. Data came from immunoSEQ multiplex PCR; TCRdb stores just in-frame clones and leaves some out. The sample carries under 300,000 clones, about 91% recorded once. Sequencing input: peripheral blood. The source is a woman aged 40-49 years who had recovered from COVID-19.

The chain links TRBV18 to TRBJ1-2; 10 bases line up with TRBD1. Germline V lookup: CDR1 KGHSH, CDR2 LQKENI. The V segment lost 8 bases and the J segment 7 bases; nucleotides outside the gene matches: 7. The CDR3 consists of 13 residues. Here the CDR3 reads CASADRGRSGYTF. CDR3 bases: TGTGCCAGCGCAGACAGGGGGCGATCTGGCTACACCTTC. Drawing the rest from reference TRBV18 and TRBJ1-2, the complete variable domain is NAGVMQNPRHLVRRRGQEARLRCSPMKGHSHVYWYRQLPEEGLKFMVYLQKENIIDESGMPKERFSAEFPKEGPSILRIQQVVRGDSAAYFCASADRGRSGYTFGSGTRLTVV.

The chain joins TRBV18 to TRBJ1-1, with unresolved D. Trimming took 3 bases from V and 0 from J, leaving 5 bases between them. Germline CDR1 is KGHSH and CDR2 is LQKENI. The CDR3 is made up of 13 amino acids. The CDR3 loop is CASSPSVNTEAFF. CDR3 in DNA: TGTGCCAGCTCACCGTCCGTGAACACTGAAGCTTTCTTT.

This chain joins TRBV2 and TRBJ2-2; tentatively, D is TRBD1 (5 bases). V lost 9 bases and J 1 base, leaving 6 bases between the germline ends. Germline-derived CDR1 and CDR2 are SNHLY and FYNNEI. This CDR3 has 12 amino acids. The CDR3 coding sequence is TGTGCCAGTCAGGGGAACACCGGGGAGCTGTTTTTT. Amino acid sequence: CASQGNTGELFF.

V usage is TRBV21-1 and J usage is TRBJ1-6; TRBD1, the D gene given by the table, was not confirmed from the DNA. TRBV21-1 is labeled a pseudogene. This CDR3 contains 13 residues. Here the CDR3 reads CASSKCGQASLHF. CDR3 in DNA: TGTGCCAGCAGCAAATGCGGACAGGCCTCCCTCCACTTT.

The chain carries TRBV3-1 (or the pseudogene TRBV3-2) and TRBJ2-5; 8 nucleotides line up with TRBD1. V lost 10 bases to trimming and J lost 4 bases; unmatched junction nucleotides: 8. The CDR3 contains 13 residues. The germline gives CDR1 LGHDT, CDR2 YNNKEL (reference sequence). In DNA form, the CDR3 reads TGTGCCACCCGCAGGACAGGGCCAGAGACCCAGTACTTC. Protein sequence: CATRRTGPETQYF.

The V call is TRBV15, the J call TRBJ1-2; possibly TRBD1 for D (5 bases). Deletions cut 0 bases from V and 10 bases from J, with 15 bases between. Germline CDR1 LNHNV, CDR2 YYDKDF (reference sequence). This CDR3 is 14 amino acids long. CDR3 in DNA: TGTGCCACCAGCAGAGATGCGGTCAGGGTAAACTACACCTTC. This gives the protein CATSRDAVRVNYTF. Full variable domain (remainder filled in from reference TRBV15 and TRBJ1-2): DAMVIQNPRYQVTQFGKPVTLSCSQTLNHNVMYWYQQKSSQAPKLLFHYYDKDFNNEADTPDNFQSRRPNTSFCFLDIRSPGLGDTAMYLCATSRDAVRVNYTFGSGTRLTVV.

V usage is TRBV11-2 and J usage is TRBJ2-2, with TRBD1 as a possible D gene (6 bases). The CDR3 has 15 amino acids. The germline gives CDR1 SGHAT, CDR2 FQNNGV. The V end lost 4 bases, the J end lost 5 bases, and 14 bases lay between the germline ends. Written as DNA, the CDR3 is TGTGCCAGCAGCTCGCCGGGACATAGAACCGGGGAGCTGTTTTTT. Its translation: CASSSPGHRTGELFF.

This sequence joins TRBV7-2 and TRBJ2-7; 11 nucleotides match TRBD2. The ends lost 0 bases at V and 4 bases at J; junction bases unmatched: 5. CDR1 and CDR2 (germline): SGHTA, FQGNSA. This CDR3 has 16 residues. Here the CDR3 reads CASSLAKGLAEYEQYV. The CDR3 DNA reads as TGTGCCAGCAGCTTAGCGAAGGGACTAGCGGAGTACGAGCAGTACGTC.

The chain couples TRBV24-1 to TRBJ1-6, with D tentatively TRBD1 (6 bases). Germline CDR1 reads KGHDR; CDR2 reads SFDVKD. This CDR3 has 13 residues. With 5 bases removed from V and 7 bases from J, the gap between germline ends came to 8 bases. CDR3 sequence (DNA): TGTGCCACCAGTGCGGACAGAAATTCACCCCTCCACTTT. It specifies CATSADRNSPLHF.

V is TRBV24-1 and J is TRBJ2-1; no clear D. CDR3 length: 16 residues. V lost 0 bases and J lost 5, with 13 bases in between. Germline V gene lookup returns CDR1 KGHDR and CDR2 SFDVKD. The CDR3 DNA follows: TGTGCCACCAGTGATTTGATTGGCGGAACCAACAATGAGCAGTTCTTC. Its translation is CATSDLIGGTNNEQFF.

The rearrangement joins TRBV15 to TRBJ2-7; 7 bases map to TRBD2. The germline V gene has CDR1 LNHNV and CDR2 YYDKDF (reference sequence). J was trimmed by 1 base and V by 3 bases; bases with no gene match: 6. This CDR3 spans 15 amino acids. The CDR3 DNA sequence: TGTGCCACCAGCAGGGGGGGGAAAAGATCCTACGAGCAGTACTTC. Protein: CATSRGGKRSYEQYF.

This clone has more than one count but fewer than ten. The chain has TRBV10-3 and TRBJ2-1, with 8 bases aligning to TRBD2. V lost 3 bases and J lost 2; bases outside the gene matches: 3. The CDR3 covers 15 residues. CDR1 ENHRY and CDR2 SYGVKD come from the germline V gene. Here the CDR3 DNA reads TGTGCCATCAGTGAAGCTAGCGGGCCCTACAATGAGCAGTTCTTC. Translated, it gives CAISEASGPYNEQFF.